This record looks at one T cell receptor (beta chain) sequence and its context. These data belong to a study of blood T cell repertoires in COVID-19. Study background: From the United States, Italy and Spain came samples of acute and convalescent COVID-19.

Unmatched junction bases numbered 3, after V lost 3 bases and J lost 2 bases. Germline CDR1 and CDR2: SGHAT and FQNNGV. CDR3 length: 16 residues. In the source study's methods: Nucleated cell number was recorded as an estimate derived from reference gene primer amplification. Measured with immunoSEQ multiplex PCR; TCRdb has only the in-frame clones, and not every one. Clone size and the V and J calls come from that table; the DNA yielded D and trimming. The repertoire holds 200,000 to 250,000 clones, 84% seen once, with under 2% in the top ten. The receptor comes from a man aged 60 to 69 who had recovered from COVID-19. The sequenced sample was PBMCs or T cells enriched from blood (not recorded which). The chain couples TRBV11-2 to TRBJ1-4, with 10 bases that match TRBD1. CDR3 nucleotide sequence: TGTGCCAGCAGCTTCGGGACAGGGGTCACTAATGAAAAACTGTTTTTT. Translated: CASSFGTGVTNEKLFF.